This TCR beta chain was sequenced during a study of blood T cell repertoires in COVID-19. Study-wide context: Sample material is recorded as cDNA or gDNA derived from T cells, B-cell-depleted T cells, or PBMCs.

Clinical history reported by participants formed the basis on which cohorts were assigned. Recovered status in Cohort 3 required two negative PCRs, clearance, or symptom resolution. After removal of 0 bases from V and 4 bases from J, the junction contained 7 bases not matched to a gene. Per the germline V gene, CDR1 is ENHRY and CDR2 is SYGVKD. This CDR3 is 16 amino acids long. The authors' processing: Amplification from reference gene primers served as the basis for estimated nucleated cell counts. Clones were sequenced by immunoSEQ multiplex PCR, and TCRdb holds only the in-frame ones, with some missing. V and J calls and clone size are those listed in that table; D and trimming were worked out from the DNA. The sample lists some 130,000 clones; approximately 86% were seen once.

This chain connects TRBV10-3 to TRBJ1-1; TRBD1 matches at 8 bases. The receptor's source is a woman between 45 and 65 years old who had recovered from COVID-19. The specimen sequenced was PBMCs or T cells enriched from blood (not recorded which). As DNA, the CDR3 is TGTGCCATCAGTGAGTCGCATCAGGGGGCGGGCACTGAAGCTTTCTTT. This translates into CAISESHQGAGTEAFF.